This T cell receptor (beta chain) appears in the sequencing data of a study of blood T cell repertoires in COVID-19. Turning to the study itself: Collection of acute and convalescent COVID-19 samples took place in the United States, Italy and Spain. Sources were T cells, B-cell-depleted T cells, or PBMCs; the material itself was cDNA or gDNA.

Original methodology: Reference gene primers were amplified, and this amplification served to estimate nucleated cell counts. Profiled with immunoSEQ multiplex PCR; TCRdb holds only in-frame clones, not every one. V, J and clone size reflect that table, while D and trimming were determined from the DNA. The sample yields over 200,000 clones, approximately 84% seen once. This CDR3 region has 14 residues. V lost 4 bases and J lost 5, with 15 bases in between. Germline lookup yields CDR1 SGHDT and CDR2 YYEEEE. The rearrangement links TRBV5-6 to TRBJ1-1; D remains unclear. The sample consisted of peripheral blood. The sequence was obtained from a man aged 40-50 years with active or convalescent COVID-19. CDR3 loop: CASSPSIFRTEAFF. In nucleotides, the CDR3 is TGTGCCAGCAGCCCTTCTATATTTCGGACTGAAGCTTTCTTT.